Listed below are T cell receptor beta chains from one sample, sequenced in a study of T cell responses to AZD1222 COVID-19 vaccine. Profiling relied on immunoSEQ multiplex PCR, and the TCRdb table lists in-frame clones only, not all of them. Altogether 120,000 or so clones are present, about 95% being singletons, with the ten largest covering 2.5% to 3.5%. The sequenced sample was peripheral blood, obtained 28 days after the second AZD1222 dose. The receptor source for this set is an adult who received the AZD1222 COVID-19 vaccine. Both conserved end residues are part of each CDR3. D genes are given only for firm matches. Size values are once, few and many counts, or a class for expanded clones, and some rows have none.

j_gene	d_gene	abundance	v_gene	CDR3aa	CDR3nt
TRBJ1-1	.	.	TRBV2	CASSERGLGNTEAFF	TGTGCCAGCAGTGAACGGGGGCTCGGGAACACTGAAGCTTTCTTT
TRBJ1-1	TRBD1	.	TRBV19	CASNDRGTTEAFF	TGTGCCAGTAACGACAGGGGTACTACCGAAGCTTTCTTT
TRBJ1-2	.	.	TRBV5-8	CASSLAGYEFRDGYTF	TGTGCCAGCAGCTTGGCCGGATACGAATTTCGGGATGGCTACACCTTC
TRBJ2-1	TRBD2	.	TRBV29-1	CSVGPASGISYNEQFF	TGCAGCGTTGGGCCCGCCAGCGGGATCTCCTACAATGAGCAGTTCTTC
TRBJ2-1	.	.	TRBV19	CASSIAGAATNEQFF	TGTGCCAGTAGTATAGCAGGGGCCGCCACAAATGAGCAGTTCTTC
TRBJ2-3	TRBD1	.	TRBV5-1	CASSQNRGPSGDTQYF	TGCGCCAGCAGCCAGAACAGGGGTCCTTCGGGAGATACGCAGTATTTT
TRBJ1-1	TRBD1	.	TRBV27	CASSPALRAIGQGAPEAFF	TGTGCCAGCAGTCCCGCCCTCCGGGCTATAGGGCAGGGGGCTCCTGAAGCTTTCTTT
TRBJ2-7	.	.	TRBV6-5	CATSRTGVAYEQYF	TGTGCCACTTCCCGGACGGGCGTAGCCTACGAGCAGTACTTC
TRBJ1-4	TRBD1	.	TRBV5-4	CASSKTGGGREKLFF	TGTGCCAGCAGCAAGACAGGGGGAGGGCGCGAAAAACTGTTTTTT
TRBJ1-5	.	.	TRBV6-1	CASSEWSNQPQHF	TGTGCCAGCAGTGAGTGGAGCAATCAGCCCCAGCATTTT
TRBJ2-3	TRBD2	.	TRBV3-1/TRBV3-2	CASSQDWEGLIDTQYF	TGTGCCAGCAGCCAAGATTGGGAGGGCCTGATAGATACGCAGTATTTT
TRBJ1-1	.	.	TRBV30	CAWSGGREDTEAFF	TGTGCCTGGAGTGGGGGCAGGGAGGACACTGAAGCTTTCTTT
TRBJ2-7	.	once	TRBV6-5	CASSYSMVGTYEQYF	TGTGCCAGCAGTTACTCGATGGTTGGGACCTACGAGCAGTACTTC
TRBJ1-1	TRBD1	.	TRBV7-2	CASSYRDRGPATEAFF	TGTGCCAGCAGCTACCGGGACAGGGGGCCTGCCACTGAAGCTTTCTTT
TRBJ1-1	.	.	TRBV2	CASSVSPVNTEAFF	TGTGCCAGCAGTGTTAGTCCGGTGAACACTGAAGCTTTCTTT
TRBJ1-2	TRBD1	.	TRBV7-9	CASSPPGTGYGYTF	TGTGCCAGCAGCCCACCCGGGACAGGGTATGGCTACACCTTC
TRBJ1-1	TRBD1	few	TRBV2	CASNGMTGRTEAFF	TGTGCCAGCAATGGGATGACAGGGAGGACTGAAGCTTTCTTT
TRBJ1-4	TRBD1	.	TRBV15	CATARGQGNEKLFF	TGTGCCACCGCTCGAGGACAGGGTAATGAAAAACTGTTTTTT
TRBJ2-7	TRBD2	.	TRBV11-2	CASSLFTGTSTYEQYF	TGTGCCAGCAGCTTATTCACCGGGACTAGTACGTACGAGCAGTACTTC
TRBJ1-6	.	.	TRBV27	CASSLGSYNSPLHF	TGTGCCAGCAGTTTAGGCAGCTATAATTCACCCCTCCACTTT
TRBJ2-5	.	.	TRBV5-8	CASSLTATGTQYF	TGTGCCAGCAGCTTGACAGCAACAGGGACCCAGTACTTC
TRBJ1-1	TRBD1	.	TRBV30	CAWSQNRGTEAFF	TGTGCCTGGAGTCAGAACAGGGGCACTGAAGCTTTCTTT
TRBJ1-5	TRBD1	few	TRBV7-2	CASSPRGTVSNQPQHF	TGTGCCAGCAGCCCCCGGGGGACAGTTAGCAATCAGCCCCAGCATTTT
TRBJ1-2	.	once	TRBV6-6	CASSYSQGATNYGYTF	TGTGCCAGCAGTTACTCCCAAGGGGCCACCAATTATGGCTACACCTTC
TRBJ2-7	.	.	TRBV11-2	CASSLGGRGVEQYF	TGTGCCAGCAGCTTAGGGGGCAGGGGGGTTGAGCAGTACTTC
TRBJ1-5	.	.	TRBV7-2	CASSLELDQPQHF	TGTGCCAGCAGCTTAGAATTAGATCAGCCCCAGCATTTT
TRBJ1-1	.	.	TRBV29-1	CSVIPTRGAFF	TGCAGCGTGATCCCCACGAGGGGAGCTTTCTTT
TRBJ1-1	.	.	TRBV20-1	CSARVYPEAFF	TGCAGTGCTAGAGTTTACCCTGAAGCTTTCTTT
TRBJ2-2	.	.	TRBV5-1	CASSALYGELFF	TGCGCCAGCAGTGCTCTCTACGGGGAGCTGTTTTTT
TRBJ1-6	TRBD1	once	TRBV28	CASSPPQGQGGSPLHF	TGTGCCAGCAGTCCGCCCCAGGGACAGGGCGGCTCACCCCTCCACTTT
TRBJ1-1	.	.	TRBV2	CASSGTPLGTEAFF	TGTGCCAGCAGTGGGACCCCTTTGGGAACTGAAGCTTTCTTT
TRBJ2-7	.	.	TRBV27	CASSASKYEQYF	TGTGCCAGCAGTGCATCTAAGTACGAGCAGTACTTC
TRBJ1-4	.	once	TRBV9	CASSEGEAANEKLFF	TGTGCCAGCAGTGAGGGGGAGGCGGCTAATGAAAAACTGTTTTTT
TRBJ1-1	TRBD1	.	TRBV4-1	CASRQMFGTALKNTEAFF	TGCGCCAGCAGACAAATGTTCGGGACAGCCTTAAAGAACACTGAAGCTTTCTTT
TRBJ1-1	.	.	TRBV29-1	CSVLGVYTEAFF	TGCAGCGTTCTAGGGGTGTACACTGAAGCTTTCTTT
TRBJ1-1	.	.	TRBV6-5	CASSYSKPLWGTEAFF	TGTGCCAGCAGTTACTCGAAGCCCCTATGGGGGACTGAAGCTTTCTTT
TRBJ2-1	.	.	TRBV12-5	CASGIARNSDEQFF	TGTGCTAGTGGGATTGCCCGGAATTCGGATGAGCAGTTCTTC
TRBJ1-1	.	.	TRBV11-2	CASTPPGVRNTEAFF	TGTGCCAGCACCCCCCCCGGGGTAAGGAACACTGAAGCTTTCTTT
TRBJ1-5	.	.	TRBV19	CASSLGGRSNQPQHF	TGTGCCAGTAGTTTAGGAGGAAGGAGCAATCAGCCCCAGCATTTT
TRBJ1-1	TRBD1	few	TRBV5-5	CASSFDRGIEAFF	TGTGCCAGCAGCTTTGACAGGGGGATTGAAGCTTTCTTT
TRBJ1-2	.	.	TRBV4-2	CASSQALDINYGYTF	TGTGCCAGCAGCCAAGCCCTGGACATTAACTATGGCTACACCTTC
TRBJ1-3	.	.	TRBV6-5	CASSYLKDLWGRRGYF	TGTGCCAGCAGTTACTTAAAAGATTTGTGGGGGCGCCGGGGATATTTT
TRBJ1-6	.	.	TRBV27	CASNPAGWNSPLHF	TGTGCCAGCAATCCCGCAGGGTGGAATTCACCCCTCCACTTT
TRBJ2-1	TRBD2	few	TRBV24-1	CATSSAGGHEYNEQFF	TGTGCCACCAGTTCAGCGGGGGGACACGAATACAATGAGCAGTTCTTC
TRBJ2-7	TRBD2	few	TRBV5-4	CASSLGLAAAYEQYF	TGTGCCAGCAGCTTGGGACTAGCGGCCGCCTACGAGCAGTACTTC
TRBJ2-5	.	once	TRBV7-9	CASSFQETQYF	TGTGCCAGCAGCTTCCAAGAGACCCAGTACTTC
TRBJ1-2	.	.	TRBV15	CATSRGSSDGYTF	TGTGCCACCAGCAGAGGCAGCTCGGATGGCTACACCTTC